The 5 T cell receptor beta chains listed next were all sequenced from one sample in a study of blood T cells in healthy people across ages (dated by TCRdb to 2013 to 2016). The library was obtained by 5' RACE. The instrument was an Illumina HiSeq 2500. The second PCR ran for about 6 to 11 cycles and used a J-beta primer mix along with a sample-barcoded 5' primer. TCRdb cleaned the public reads at Q25 with fastp, built clones with MiXCR and kept in-frame beta chains. CDR3 protein duplicates are merged, each entry listing the most common genes and DNA. The sample table holds hundreds of thousands of distinct CDR3 sequences, of which approximately 31% were seen once. The top ten clones comprise about 16% of the sample. Sequencing was performed on blood. These receptors originate from a woman older than 75 in good health. Donor details come from another sample of the same person, matched by shared clones.

This clonotype showed up just a few times. The CDR3 reads CASSSRGNMNTEAFF. The CDR3 nucleotides read TGTGCCAGCAGCTCCCGGGGTAACATGAACACTGAAGCTTTCTTT. The J gene is TRBJ1-1, the V gene TRBV28; D is unclear. The V end lost 6 bases, the J end lost 0 bases, and 14 bases lay between the germline ends. Germline CDR1 reads MDHEN; CDR2 reads SYDVKM. The CDR3 has 15 amino acids.

This clonotype was observed at least ten times. V is TRBV14 and J is TRBJ2-3; D call uncertain. The CDR3 is made up of 13 amino acids. The V gene lost 4 bases and the J gene lost 0 bases, with 5 bases spanning the gap. The germline gives CDR1 SGHDN, CDR2 FVKESK. CDR3 sequence (DNA): TGTGCCAGCAGCCCGATTAGCACAGATACGCAGTATTTT. Translated: CASSPISTDTQYF. Drawing the rest from reference TRBV14 and TRBJ2-3, the complete variable domain is EAGVTQFPSHSVIEKGQTVTLRCDPISGHDNLYWYRRVMGKEIKFLLHFVKESKQDESGMPNNRFLAERTGGTYSTLKVQPAELEDSGVYFCASSPISTDTQYFGPGTRLTVL.

The sample holds many counts of this clonotype. This chain connects TRBV9 to TRBJ2-7; TRBD1 matches at 7 bases. CDR1 is SGDLS, CDR2 YYNGEE, per germline. With V trimmed by 2 bases and J by 4 bases, 12 bases remained unmatched. This CDR3 has 16 residues. CDR3 region: CASSVAPGDSGYEQYF. The CDR3 bases are TGTGCCAGCAGCGTGGCCCCCGGGGACAGTGGGTACGAGCAGTACTTC.

At least ten counts were recorded for this clonotype. The chain uses TRBV27 and TRBJ1-2; D not resolved. Per the germline V gene, CDR1 is MNHEY and CDR2 is SMNVEV (reference sequence). This CDR3 spans 14 amino acids. Trimming stripped 4 bases from V and 1 base from J, with 10 bases between. The CDR3: CASSSLDDNYGYTF. The DNA for the CDR3 is TGTGCCAGCAGTTCCCTAGATGATAACTATGGCTACACCTTC.

About this clonotype: One end of the junction does not line up with germline, which may come from a read error. The rearrangement links TRBV10-3 to TRBJ2-2; 12 nucleotides agree with TRBD1. This CDR3 comprises 15 residues. Germline CDR1 reads ENHRY; CDR2 reads SYGVKD. The CDR3 region has the DNA TGTGCCGTCAGAGGGGACAGGGGGCGTCCCGGGAAGCTGTTTTTT. It yields the protein CAVRGDRGRPGKLFF.